This is a list of T cell receptor beta chains from one sample in a study of blood T cells in healthy people across ages. MiXCR was run by TCRdb on the 5' RACE reads, yielding one entry per CDR3 protein. Among 750,000 or so distinct CDR3 sequences, 20% to 25% were seen once, and the ten largest hold 9.4%. These same data were also listed under a study on T cells of mothers and their children.

The sequenced material came from blood. The source of these receptors is a boy between 10 and 17 years old in good health. Both conserved end residues are trimmed from each CDR3. Each record gives: CDR3 protein, J gene, V gene.

CDR3: ASSPYRGHYEQY; J: TRBJ2-7; V: TRBV12-3/TRBV12-4
CDR3: ASSQGRQLAGSYEQY; J: TRBJ2-7; V: TRBV4-3
CDR3: ASSFQGRDSPLH; J: TRBJ1-6; V: TRBV3-1
CDR3: ASSFMQGSYGYT; J: TRBJ1-2; V: TRBV5-1
CDR3: ASSYSPKTQY; J: TRBJ2-5; V: TRBV6-2/TRBV6-3
CDR3: ASSRDIGDTQY; J: TRBJ2-3; V: TRBV6-6
CDR3: SARRLIGGDQETQY; J: TRBJ2-5; V: TRBV20-1
CDR3: ASSLQGPRETQY; J: TRBJ2-5; V: TRBV11-2
CDR3: ASSQGTGLGETQY; J: TRBJ2-5; V: TRBV14
CDR3: ASSPTGTSSYNEQF; J: TRBJ2-1; V: TRBV7-6
CDR3: SVEEGNGYT; J: TRBJ1-2; V: TRBV29-1
CDR3: ASSLNRGYEKLF; J: TRBJ1-4; V: TRBV5-1
CDR3: AWGAIGS; J: TRBJ1-2; V: TRBV7-9
CDR3: ASSLADQREETQY; J: TRBJ2-5; V: TRBV18
CDR3: SVEWGQTYQETQY; J: TRBJ2-5; V: TRBV29-1
CDR3: SARWTGSYGYT; J: TRBJ1-2; V: TRBV20-1
CDR3: ASSFRNEKLF; J: TRBJ1-4; V: TRBV5-1
CDR3: ASSQGGITYEQY; J: TRBJ2-7; V: TRBV4-1
CDR3: SARKRGGPNEQF; J: TRBJ2-1; V: TRBV20-1
CDR3: SATSCGQGIYEQY; J: TRBJ2-7; V: TRBV29-1
CDR3: ASSFKGRRTEAF; J: TRBJ1-1; V: TRBV12-3/TRBV12-4
CDR3: ASSTGDRVEAF; J: TRBJ1-1; V: TRBV5-1
CDR3: ASSLDGGKTQY; J: TRBJ2-5; V: TRBV7-2
CDR3: ASSYRLAGHEDTQY; J: TRBJ2-3; V: TRBV6-2/TRBV6-3
CDR3: ASSVGVATQETQY; J: TRBJ2-5; V: TRBV9
CDR3: ASSSWDRSTDTQY; J: TRBJ2-3; V: TRBV27
CDR3: ASSYSRLPDGQF; J: TRBJ2-1; V: TRBV6-5
CDR3: ASSWGLAGVSYEQY; J: TRBJ2-7; V: TRBV27
CDR3: ASSYSVLATGSNEQF; J: TRBJ2-1; V: TRBV6-5
CDR3: ASSQLMYWGAYNEQF; J: TRBJ2-1; V: TRBV3-1